This TCR beta chain was captured by sequencing in a study of blood T cell repertoires in COVID-19. Study-level information: Samples representing acute and convalescent COVID-19 were sourced from the United States, Italy and Spain. The cDNA or gDNA used as material had been derived from T cells, B-cell-depleted T cells, or PBMCs.

The CDR3 contains 16 residues. Trimming pared 2 bases from V and 0 bases from J, leaving 9 bases between. From germline, CDR1 is SGHRS and CDR2 YFSETQ. Per the original methods: Amplified reference gene primers provided the basis for estimating nucleated cell counts. Here immunoSEQ multiplex PCR was the method, and the copy in TCRdb shows in-frame clones only, minus some. That table is the source of V, J and clone size, and D and trimming were worked out from the DNA. Found here are some 250,000 clones, about four fifths of them singletons; the top ten hold 5.7%. This clonotype originated in an elderly man with acute or convalescent COVID-19. This rearrangement joins TRBV5-1 to TRBJ2-6; D gene uncertain. What was sequenced was peripheral blood. CDR3 bases: TGCGCCAGCAGCTTCACAGCCAGCTCTGGGGCCAACGTCCTGACTTTC. Translation: CASSFTASSGANVLTF.